These T cell receptor beta chains were read from a single sample in a study of early T cells in non-severe SARS-CoV-2 infection. TCRdb ran MiXCR on the 5' RACE reads and lists one entry per CDR3 protein. The data contain about 64,000 distinct CDR3 sequences, over 20% of them seen just once; the ten biggest clones take up 16%. The specimen was whole blood, collected at baseline. These receptors were collected from an adult who was a healthcare worker with PCR-confirmed SARS-CoV-2 infection or an uninfected control (not recorded which). CDR3s include the opening cysteine and the closing phenylalanine or tryptophan. D genes are given only for firm matches. Clone sizes are given selectively: once, few, many, or a class where the clone is expanded.

CDR3 protein,CDR3 DNA,clone size,V gene,D gene,J gene
CASSDSTGANVLTF,TGTGCCAGCAGCGACTCAACTGGGGCCAACGTCCTGACTTTC,.,TRBV12-3/TRBV12-4,.,TRBJ2-6
CASRLSGAGANVLTF,TGTGCCAGCAGGCTTTCGGGGGCTGGGGCCAACGTCCTGACTTTC,few,TRBV12-3/TRBV12-4,.,TRBJ2-6
CASSQGTGETYEQYF,TGTGCCAGCAGCCAAGGGACAGGGGAAACCTACGAGCAGTACTTC,few,TRBV3-1,TRBD1,TRBJ2-7
CASSGTSGRRDVF,TGTGCCAGCAGCGGGACTTCTGGTCGTAGGGACGTCTTC,few,TRBV11-2,.,TRBJ2-1
CSVGPGGLETQYF,TGCAGCGTAGGGCCAGGGGGTTTGGAGACCCAGTACTTC,.,TRBV29-1,TRBD1,TRBJ2-5
CASSLAGGGNQPQHF,TGTGCCAGCAGCTTAGCTGGGGGCGGCAATCAGCCCCAGCATTTT,few,TRBV7-9,.,TRBJ1-5
CASSEATLNTEAFF,TGTGCCAGCAGTGAAGCGACCCTGAACACTGAAGCTTTCTTT,.,TRBV6-1,.,TRBJ1-1
CASSLAWGYNEQFF,TGCGCCAGCAGCTTGGCCTGGGGCTACAATGAGCAGTTCTTC,.,TRBV5-1,.,TRBJ2-1
CASSRNHRDEQYF,TGTGCCAGCAGCCGGAATCATAGGGACGAGCAGTACTTC,few,TRBV3-1,.,TRBJ2-7
CASTPPGQQETQYF,TGTGCCAGCACCCCCCCGGGACAGCAAGAGACCCAGTACTTC,.,TRBV9,TRBD1,TRBJ2-5
CASSQGSKNIQYF,TGTGCCAGCTCCCAGGGATCCAAAAACATTCAGTACTTC,.,TRBV18,.,TRBJ2-4
CASSPQQGQGAEAFF,TGCGCCAGCAGCCCCCAACAGGGACAAGGGGCTGAAGCTTTCTTT,.,TRBV4-1,.,TRBJ1-1
CASSERRNTEAFF,TGTGCCAGCAGTGAACGTAGGAACACTGAAGCTTTCTTT,few,TRBV25-1,.,TRBJ1-1
CASSQAGIGDNEQFF,TGTGCCAGCAGCCAAGCGGGGATTGGGGACAATGAGCAGTTCTTC,.,TRBV7-6,TRBD2,TRBJ2-1
CASSPGQSNTEAFF,TGTGCCAGCTCACCCGGACAGAGCAACACTGAAGCTTTCTTT,.,TRBV18,.,TRBJ1-1
CAVRTDTGPTDTQYF,TGTGCCGTACGGACCGACACAGGCCCCACAGATACGCAGTATTTT,.,TRBV6-6,.,TRBJ2-3
CASSVDDRGSPLHF,TGTGCCAGCAGCGTAGACGACAGGGGTTCACCCCTCCACTTT,.,TRBV9,TRBD1,TRBJ1-6
CASSPPRESEQYF,TGTGCCAGCAGCCCGCCGCGAGAGAGCGAGCAGTACTTC,.,TRBV7-8,.,TRBJ2-7
CAWRIQTMNTEAFF,TGTGCCTGGAGAATACAGACCATGAACACTGAAGCTTTCTTT,few,TRBV30,.,TRBJ1-1
CASTSLNYGYTF,TGCGCCAGCACGAGCCTTAACTATGGCTACACCTTC,once,TRBV5-1,.,TRBJ1-2
CSAETGGSSYEQYF,TGCAGTGCTGAGACAGGGGGCAGCTCCTACGAGCAGTACTTC,few,TRBV20-1,TRBD1,TRBJ2-7
CASSLDTVQETQYF,TGTGCCAGCAGCTTAGACACTGTCCAAGAGACCCAGTACTTC,.,TRBV7-9,.,TRBJ2-5
CASSLAGQGYEKLFF,TGCGCCAGCAGCTTGGCGGGACAGGGGTACGAAAAACTGTTTTTT,.,TRBV5-1,TRBD1,TRBJ1-4
CASSPRNSYNEQFF,TGTGCCAGCAGCCCCAGGAACTCCTACAATGAGCAGTTCTTC,.,TRBV7-6,.,TRBJ2-1
CASSYGADYEQYF,TGTGCCAGCAGTTATGGAGCCGACTACGAGCAGTACTTC,few,TRBV6-6,.,TRBJ2-7
CASTGGEYNEQFF,TGTGCCAGCACAGGGGGCGAGTACAATGAGCAGTTCTTC,.,TRBV2,TRBD1,TRBJ2-1
CASSPAGGRDIQYF,TGTGCCAGCAGCCCCGCTGGGGGCCGGGACATTCAGTACTTC,few,TRBV7-9,.,TRBJ2-4
CASSLGQPNTEAFF,TGTGCCAGCAGCTTAGGACAGCCTAACACTGAAGCTTTCTTT,few,TRBV11-1,.,TRBJ1-1
CASSLDSGNTGELFF,TGTGCCAGCAGCTTAGATTCAGGGAACACCGGGGAGCTGTTTTTT,few,TRBV7-2,.,TRBJ2-2
CASSPQPNTEAFF,TGTGCCAGCAGCCCCCAACCGAACACTGAAGCTTTCTTT,few,TRBV7-3,.,TRBJ1-1
CASSVGSGGLYEQYF,TGTGCCAGCAGCGTAGGTAGCGGGGGGCTCTACGAGCAGTACTTC,.,TRBV9,TRBD2,TRBJ2-7
CSARDSLGTEAFF,TGCAGTGCTAGGGACAGTCTCGGCACTGAAGCTTTCTTT,.,TRBV20-1,.,TRBJ1-1
CASSLAPIGTGNTEAFF,TGTGCCAGCAGCTTAGCGCCGATCGGGACAGGCAACACTGAAGCTTTCTTT,few,TRBV7-9,TRBD1,TRBJ1-1
CASSEGGANTEAFF,TGCGCCAGCAGTGAGGGGGGAGCGAACACTGAAGCTTTCTTT,few,TRBV10-2,.,TRBJ1-1
CAISESSGRTTPQYF,TGTGCCATCAGTGAGTCATCCGGACGGACGACCCCCCAGTACTTC,.,TRBV10-3,.,TRBJ2-5
CASGADQGFEQYF,TGTGCCAGCGGAGCAGATCAGGGATTCGAGCAGTACTTC,.,TRBV2,.,TRBJ2-7
CASSSQVDATNEKLFF,TGTGCCAGCAGCTCCCAGGTTGACGCAACTAATGAAAAACTGTTTTTT,few,TRBV5-4,.,TRBJ1-4
CASGSNRGTGELFF,TGTGCCAGCGGGAGTAACAGGGGCACCGGGGAGCTGTTTTTT,many,TRBV25-1,TRBD1,TRBJ2-2
CASSPQHAPDRVSVGYTF,TGTGCCAGCAGCCCGCAACACGCGCCTGACAGGGTGTCGGTCGGCTACACCTTC,few,TRBV3-1,TRBD1,TRBJ1-2
CASKTISYGYTF,TGTGCCAGCAAGACGATTTCCTATGGCTACACCTTC,few,TRBV2,.,TRBJ1-2
CASSPQNEKLFF,TGTGCCAGCTCCCCCCAAAATGAAAAACTGTTTTTT,.,TRBV2,.,TRBJ1-4
CASSPTPTGQEAFF,TGTGCCAGCTCACCTACCCCAACTGGACAGGAAGCTTTCTTT,few,TRBV18,.,TRBJ1-1
CASNQGGARNTIYF,TGTGCCAGCAACCAGGGGGGCGCCAGGAACACCATATATTTT,.,TRBV12-3/TRBV12-4,TRBD1,TRBJ1-3
CASRAGTPGDNEQYF,TGTGCCAGCAGGGCCGGGACCCCTGGGGACAACGAGCAGTACTTC,few,TRBV12-3/TRBV12-4,.,TRBJ2-7
CASSQDILSTDTQYF,TGTGCCAGCAGCCAAGATATATTGAGCACAGATACGCAGTATTTT,.,TRBV14,.,TRBJ2-3
CSAQPGSTDTQYF,TGCAGTGCTCAACCGGGGAGCACAGATACGCAGTATTTT,few,TRBV20-1,.,TRBJ2-3